These 21 T cell receptor beta chains were sequenced from one sample in a study of cytomegalovirus exposure and HLA in healthy donors. Amplification used 60 Vbeta primers and 13 Jbeta primers. Clones were read by immunoSEQ multiplex PCR, and TCRdb kept only the in-frame ones, dropping some. The top ten clones hold approximately 8.8% of a sample with roughly 130,000 clones, less than 85% of them seen once. Sample: PBMCs. These TCRs come from a woman aged 50 to 60 in good health and CMV-seropositive.

J is TRBJ2-4 and V is TRBV10-1, with a tentative D call TRBD2 (5 bases). The germline V and J ends were trimmed by 11 bases and 1 base, with 18 bases remaining between them. This CDR3 region has 15 residues. The V gene's germline CDR1 is WNHNN and CDR2 SYGVQD (reference sequence). CDR3 sequence (DNA): TGCGCCGGGTTGACCAACTGGAGGGCCAAAAACATTCAGTACTTC. Amino acid sequence: CAGLTNWRAKNIQYF.

The chain combines TRBV7-2 with TRBJ1-2; D perhaps matches TRBD1 (6 bases). The CDR3 is 14 residues long. V lost 6 bases, J lost 5 bases, and 16 bases lay in between. The germline V gene encodes CDR1 SGHTA and CDR2 FQGNSA. The CDR3 loop is CASSRTPGEYGYTF. The CDR3 DNA reads TGTGCCAGCAGTCGAACGCCAGGGGAGTATGGCTACACCTTC. The whole variable domain, filled in from reference TRBV7-2 and TRBJ1-2, reads GAGVSQSPSNKVTEKGKDVELRCDPISGHTALYWYRQSLGQGLEFLIYFQGNSAPDKSGLPSDRFSAERTGGSVSTLTIQRTQQEDSAVYLCASSRTPGEYGYTFGSGTRLTVV.

The genes are TRBV4-1 and TRBJ2-1, with 9 bases fitting TRBD2. The V gene's germline CDR1 is MGHRA and CDR2 YSYEKL. The trim removed 3 bases at V and 4 bases at J, leaving 7 bases unmatched. This CDR3 region has 16 residues. The chain's CDR3 is CASSHRLADLYNEQFF. The CDR3 DNA follows: TGCGCCAGCAGCCATAGACTAGCGGACTTGTACAATGAGCAGTTCTTC.

The rearrangement links TRBV19 to TRBJ2-2, with D possibly TRBD2 on 5 matching bases. Germline V gene lookup returns CDR1 LNHDA and CDR2 SQIVND (reference sequence). The CDR3 is 16 amino acids. The germline V and J ends were trimmed by 4 bases and 3 bases, with 15 bases remaining between them. CDR3 DNA: TGTGCCAGTAGTAGGGTTCCCGGGAAGGACACCGGGGAGCTGTTTTTT. Its translation is CASSRVPGKDTGELFF. Filled out from reference TRBV19 and TRBJ2-2, the complete variable domain reads DGGITQSPKYLFRKEGQNVTLSCEQNLNHDAMYWYRQDPGQGLRLIYYSQIVNDFQKGDIAEGYSVSREKKESFPLTVTSAQKNPTAFYLCASSRVPGKDTGELFFGEGSRLTVL.

The gene calls are TRBV29-1 and TRBJ2-7, with TRBD2 matching over 13 bases. CDR3 size: 15 residues. CDR1 is SQVTM and CDR2 is ANQGSEA in the germline V gene. The junction had 11 bases not matched to a gene; V was cut back by 7 bases and J by 5 bases. CDR3 nucleotides: TGCAGCGCCCAACGGACTAGCGGGGGAAGGGACGAGCAGTACTTC. This sequence encodes CSAQRTSGGRDEQYF.

This chain joins TRBV5-1 and TRBJ1-3, with D uncertain. Deletions cut 1 base from V and 0 bases from J, with 11 bases between. The germline V gene has CDR1 SGHRS and CDR2 YFSETQ. This CDR3 has 16 residues. The CDR3 sequence is CASSLQPADSGNTIYF. The DNA of the CDR3 is TGCGCCAGCAGCTTGCAGCCGGCGGACTCTGGAAACACCATATATTTT.

This clone appeared a few times. The chain carries TRBV18 and TRBJ2-5, with 8 positions matching TRBD1. Germline V gene lookup returns CDR1 KGHSH and CDR2 LQKENI. After removal of 4 bases from V and 0 bases from J, the junction contained 7 bases not matched to a gene. The CDR3 runs to 16 residues. The DNA of the CDR3 is TGTGCCAGCTCACTGAGGACAGGGAGCTACCAAGAGACCCAGTACTTC. Translation gives CASSLRTGSYQETQYF.

This chain connects TRBV5-6 to TRBJ2-3, with D possibly TRBD1 on 7 matching bases. The CDR3 contains 15 residues. The germline CDR1 and CDR2 sequences are SGHDT and YYEEEE. Trimming removed 3 bases at V and 4 bases at J, with 15 bases between. CDR3 bases: TGTGCCAGCAGCTCTGGTGCAGGGGGGTCAGATACGCAGTATTTT. This sequence encodes CASSSGAGGSDTQYF.

The chain couples TRBV6-6 to TRBJ1-6; D is ambiguous. V was trimmed by 0 bases and J by 8 bases, leaving 11 bases between them. In germline, CDR1 is MNHNY, CDR2 SVGAGI (reference sequence). The length of the CDR3 is 15 residues. CDR3 coding DNA: TGTGCCAGCAGTTACTCCCCCACCACGGATTCACCCCTCCACTTT. Its translation is CASSYSPTTDSPLHF.

The chain joins TRBV5-6 to TRBJ1-1; perhaps TRBD1 as D (5 bases). V lost 0 bases, J lost 0 bases, and 12 bases lay in between. CDR1 and CDR2 (germline): SGHDT, YYEEEE. CDR3 length: 16 residues. The CDR3 DNA reads as TGTGCCAGCAGCTTGGGTGCCCGGGGGATGAACACTGAAGCTTTCTTT. It codes for CASSLGARGMNTEAFF.

This sequence joins TRBV7-6 and TRBJ1-1; the match to TRBD1 covers 7 bases. Germline CDR1 SGHVS, CDR2 FNYEAQ. The CDR3 covers 13 residues. J gave up 5 bases and V 4 bases, and 4 bases lay outside the gene matches. CDR3: CASSWTGQTEAFF. CDR3 nucleotide sequence: TGTGCCAGCAGCTGGACAGGCCAAACTGAAGCTTTCTTT.

The J gene is TRBJ1-1, the V gene TRBV5-1; D remains ambiguous. The germline gives CDR1 SGHRS, CDR2 YFSETQ. This CDR3 has 14 amino acids. Trimming took 0 bases from V and 0 from J, leaving 6 bases between them. The CDR3 region is CASSLGQMNTEAFF. CDR3 nucleotides: TGCGCCAGCAGCTTGGGGCAGATGAACACTGAAGCTTTCTTT.

V is TRBV6-5 and J is TRBJ2-3, with 15 nucleotides matching TRBD2. Germline V gene sequence: CDR1 MNHEY, CDR2 SVGAGI. This CDR3 is 15 amino acids long. Trimming at V came to 8 bases and at J to 6 bases, leaving 6 bases not matched to a gene. Here the CDR3 reads CASWRTSGGADTQYF. The DNA of the CDR3 is TGTGCCAGCTGGAGGACTAGCGGGGGGGCGGATACGCAGTATTTT.

This clone was detected only once. The chain has TRBV28 and TRBJ2-1, with TRBD1 matching over 9 bases. The CDR3 runs to 15 residues. Per the germline V gene, CDR1 is MDHEN and CDR2 is SYDVKM. V was pared by 6 bases and J by 5 bases, with 8 bases of the junction left unmatched. In nucleotides, the CDR3 is TGTGCCAGCAGGTCAAGGGACAGGGAGGACAATGAGCAGTTCTTC. Translated, it gives CASRSRDREDNEQFF.

This clone was observed a handful of times. The chain links TRBV15 to TRBJ1-1; 10 nucleotides agree with TRBD1. Germline assignment: CDR1 LNHNV and CDR2 YYDKDF (reference sequence). The CDR3 length is 13 residues. V gave up 3 bases and J gave up 8 bases; unmatched junction bases: 3. The CDR3 here is CATSRTGGAEAFF. The DNA for the CDR3 is TGTGCCACCAGCAGGACAGGGGGCGCGGAAGCTTTCTTT.

With regard to this clone: The identical CDR3 is also encoded by other nucleotide sequences in the sample. This chain links TRBV6-5 with TRBJ1-5, with D possibly TRBD1 on 6 matching bases. With 2 bases removed from V and 7 bases from J, the gap between germline ends came to 12 bases. The CDR3 is 14 residues long. CDR1 is MNHEY and CDR2 is SVGAGI in the germline V gene. The CDR3, as DNA: TGTGCCAGCAGTTACGGCACAGGGAACCAGCCCCAGCATTTT. It yields the protein CASSYGTGNQPQHF.

The gene calls are TRBV6-5 and TRBJ1-2; D possibly corresponds to TRBD1 (5 bases). This CDR3 has 15 amino acids. V was clipped by 0 bases and J by 4 bases, with 12 bases between them. The germline CDR1 and CDR2 sequences are MNHEY and SVGAGI. CDR3 DNA sequence: TGTGCCAGCAGTTACTCAACCGGGGGTAGCTATGGCTACACCTTC. It encodes CASSYSTGGSYGYTF.

V usage is TRBV10-3 and J usage is TRBJ2-1, with TRBD2 identical over 11 bases. The CDR3 loop spans 15 amino acids. V was clipped by 4 bases and J by 4 bases; unmatched bases: 3. Germline CDR1 and CDR2: ENHRY and SYGVKD. The CDR3 DNA reads TGTGCCATCAGTGTGACTAGCGGGGATTACAATGAGCAGTTCTTC. This codes for CAISVTSGDYNEQFF.

The chain is built from TRBV6-5 and TRBJ2-3, with D possibly being TRBD2 (6 bases). Trimming shortened V by 2 bases and J by 2 bases, and 14 bases separated the two germline ends. The CDR3 runs to 16 residues. Germline CDR1 reads MNHEY; CDR2 reads SVGAGI. The CDR3 sequence: CASSYGSGGTTDTQYF. Here the CDR3 DNA reads TGTGCCAGCAGTTACGGGTCCGGGGGAACCACAGATACGCAGTATTTT.

This rearrangement joins TRBV28 to TRBJ2-3, with D possibly matching TRBD1 (6 bases). Germline-derived CDR1 and CDR2 are MDHEN and SYDVKM. The CDR3 covers 16 residues. Trimming removed 2 bases from V and 5 bases from J, with 17 bases in between. The CDR3 nucleotides read TGTGCCAGCAGTTTACAGGGGATATTCACGGGAGATACGCAGTATTTT. This encodes CASSLQGIFTGDTQYF.

The chain combines TRBV28 with TRBJ1-1, with D tentatively TRBD1 (5 bases). This CDR3 region has 13 residues. Deletions cut 6 bases from V and 1 base from J, with 9 bases between. Germline-derived CDR1 and CDR2 are MDHEN and SYDVKM. In nucleotides, the CDR3 is TGTGCCAGCAGGAACCAGGGGAACACTGAAGCTTTCTTT. Translating it yields CASRNQGNTEAFF.